The source of this T cell receptor beta chain is a study of cytomegalovirus exposure and HLA in healthy donors. At the level of the study: Earlier sequencing of about 179 million T cells yielded roughly 100 million unique TCR beta sequences. Of the donors genotyped, 398 in all, about 80% fell in the Caucasian-associated ancestry cluster.

The CDR3 is 14 amino acids. CDR1 MNHEY and CDR2 SVGAGI come from the germline V gene. Trimming removed 5 bases from V and 6 bases from J, with 16 bases in between. Note on this clone: What it recognizes is unknown.

Study-wide findings and caveats: The study flagged some 180 TCR beta chains as cytomegalovirus-associated. The classifier, whose performance was assessed in both the original and validation cohorts, reportedly diagnosed cytomegalovirus status with high specificity and sensitivity.

PCR employed 60 Vbeta and 13 Jbeta primers. Assay: immunoSEQ multiplex PCR; the TCRdb copy retains only in-frame clones and omits some. In the table there are some 140,000 clones, approximately 79% of which are singletons. Material: PBMCs. The sequence came from a woman aged 50 to 60 in good health and CMV-seropositive. The genes are TRBV6-5 and TRBJ1-2; D is perhaps TRBD1 (5 bases). The CDR3 bases are TGTGCCAGCAGTAATCTCCAGGGTACCGATGGCTACACCTTC. It encodes CASSNLQGTDGYTF.